This T cell receptor (beta chain) appears in the sequencing data of a study of T-cell reconstitution after alpha-beta-depleted transplantation in children. TCRbeta library preparation incorporated unique molecular identifiers. TCRdb itself ran the PCR reads through MiXCR, one entry per CDR3 protein. The sample contains 450,000 to 600,000 distinct CDR3 sequences, approximately 32% of which appear only once. This CDR3 has 18 residues. V lost 7 bases to trimming and J lost 5 bases; unmatched junction nucleotides: 13. Per germline, CDR1 MNHNS and CDR2 SASEGT. This clonotype originated in a human donor who donated a stem cell graft to a child with aplastic anemia. The sequences come from PBMCs from the stem cell graft donor, collected from the stem cell graft. The chain recombines TRBV6-1 with TRBJ2-5, with 16 nucleotides matching TRBD2. For the CDR3, the DNA is TGTGCCAGCACCCCAGGGACTAGCGGGAGGGCCGGTACGGAGACCCAGTACTTC. Amino acid sequence: CASTPGTSGRAGTETQYF.